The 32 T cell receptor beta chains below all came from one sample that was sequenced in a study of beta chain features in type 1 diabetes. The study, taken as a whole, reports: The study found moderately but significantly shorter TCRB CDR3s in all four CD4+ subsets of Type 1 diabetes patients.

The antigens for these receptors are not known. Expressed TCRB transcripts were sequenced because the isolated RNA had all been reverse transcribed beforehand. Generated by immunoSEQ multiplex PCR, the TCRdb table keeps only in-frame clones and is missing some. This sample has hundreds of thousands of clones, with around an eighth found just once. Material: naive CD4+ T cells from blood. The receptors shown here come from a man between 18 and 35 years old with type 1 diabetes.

The CDR3 protein is CASSHRASNYGYTF. DNA for the CDR3: TGTGCCAGCAGCCACAGAGCTTCTAACTATGGCTACACCTTC. The chain uses TRBV13 and TRBJ1-2; the D is unclear. CDR1 PRHDT and CDR2 FYEKMQ come from the germline V gene (reference sequence). The CDR3 runs 14 residues. The V and J ends lost 5 bases and 0 bases respectively, with 10 bases between them. Full variable domain (missing parts from reference TRBV13 and TRBJ1-2): AAGVIQSPRHLIKEKRETATLKCYPIPRHDTVYWYQQGPGQDPQFLISFYEKMQSDKGSIPDRFSAQQFSDYHSELNMSSLELGDSALYFCASSHRASNYGYTFGSGTRLTVV.

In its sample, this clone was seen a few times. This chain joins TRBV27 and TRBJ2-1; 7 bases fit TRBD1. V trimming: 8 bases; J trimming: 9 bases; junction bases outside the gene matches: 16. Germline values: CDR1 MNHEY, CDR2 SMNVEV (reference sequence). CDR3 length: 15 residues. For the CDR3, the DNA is TGTGCCAGCGCTTATACCGGGACAGCGGCTTCTGAGCAGTTCTTC. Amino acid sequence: CASAYTGTAASEQFF.

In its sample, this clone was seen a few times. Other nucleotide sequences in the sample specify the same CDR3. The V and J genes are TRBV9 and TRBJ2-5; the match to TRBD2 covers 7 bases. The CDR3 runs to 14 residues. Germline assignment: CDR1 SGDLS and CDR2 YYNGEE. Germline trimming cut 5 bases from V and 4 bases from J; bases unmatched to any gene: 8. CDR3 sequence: CASSPRPGGETQYF. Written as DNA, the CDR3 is TGTGCCAGCAGTCCCAGGCCGGGGGGAGAGACCCAGTACTTC.

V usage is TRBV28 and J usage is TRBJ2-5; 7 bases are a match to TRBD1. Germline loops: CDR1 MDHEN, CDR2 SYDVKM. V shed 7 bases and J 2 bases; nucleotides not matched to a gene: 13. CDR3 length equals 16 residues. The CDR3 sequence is CASTHKRQGEQETQYF. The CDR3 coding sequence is TGTGCCAGCACTCACAAAAGACAGGGCGAGCAAGAGACCCAGTACTTC.

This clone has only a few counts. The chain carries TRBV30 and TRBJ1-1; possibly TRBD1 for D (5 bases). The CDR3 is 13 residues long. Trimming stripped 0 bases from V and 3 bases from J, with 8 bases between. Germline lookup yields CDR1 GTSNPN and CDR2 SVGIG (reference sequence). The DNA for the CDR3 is TGTGCCTGGAGTGTGGTAGGGGACACTGAAGCTTTCTTT. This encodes CAWSVVGDTEAFF.

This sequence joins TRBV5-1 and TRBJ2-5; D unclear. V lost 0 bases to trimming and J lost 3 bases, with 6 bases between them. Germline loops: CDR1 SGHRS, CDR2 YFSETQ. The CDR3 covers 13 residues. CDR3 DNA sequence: TGCGCCAGCAGCTTGGATAGGGAAGAGACCCAGTACTTC. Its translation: CASSLDREETQYF.

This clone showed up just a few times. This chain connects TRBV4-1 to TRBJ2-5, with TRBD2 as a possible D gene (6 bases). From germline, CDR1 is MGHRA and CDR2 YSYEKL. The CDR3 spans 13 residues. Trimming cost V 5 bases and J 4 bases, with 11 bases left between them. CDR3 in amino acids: CASSLGGLETQYF. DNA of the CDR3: TGCGCCAGCAGCTTGGGGGGACTAGAGACCCAGTACTTC.

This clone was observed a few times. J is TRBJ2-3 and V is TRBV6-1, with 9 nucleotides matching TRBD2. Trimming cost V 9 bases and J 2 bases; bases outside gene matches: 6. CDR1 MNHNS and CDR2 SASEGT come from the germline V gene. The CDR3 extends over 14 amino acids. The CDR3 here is CASSRGGDTDTQYF. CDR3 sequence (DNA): TGTGCCAGTTCGCGGGGGGGCGACACAGATACGCAGTATTTT.

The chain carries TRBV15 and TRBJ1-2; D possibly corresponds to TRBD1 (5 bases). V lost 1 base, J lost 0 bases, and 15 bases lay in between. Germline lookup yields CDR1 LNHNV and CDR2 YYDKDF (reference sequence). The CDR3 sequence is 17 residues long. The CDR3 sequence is CATSRVTGDPSNYGYTF. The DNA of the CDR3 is TGTGCCACCAGCAGAGTCACAGGTGACCCCTCTAACTATGGCTACACCTTC.

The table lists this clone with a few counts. The CDR3: CASSPLGGDRVSGANVLTF. CDR3 coding DNA: TGTGCCAGCAGTCCCTTGGGTGGGGACAGGGTATCTGGGGCCAACGTCCTGACTTTC. V usage is TRBV28 and J usage is TRBJ2-6; 9 bases match TRBD1. Per germline, CDR1 MDHEN and CDR2 SYDVKM. The ends lost 5 bases at V and 1 base at J; junction bases unmatched: 12. This CDR3 has 19 residues.

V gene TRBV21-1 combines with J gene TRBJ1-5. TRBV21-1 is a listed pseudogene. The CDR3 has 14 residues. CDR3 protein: CASSTGRGAQPQHF. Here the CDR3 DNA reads TGTGCCAGCAGCACCGGCCGGGGCGCTCAGCCCCAGCATTTT.

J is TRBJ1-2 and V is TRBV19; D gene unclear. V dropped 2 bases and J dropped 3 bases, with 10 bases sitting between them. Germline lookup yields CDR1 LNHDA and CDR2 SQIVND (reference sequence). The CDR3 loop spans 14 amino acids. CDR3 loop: CASSISGTYYGYTF. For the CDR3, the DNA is TGTGCCAGTAGTATAAGTGGCACCTACTATGGCTACACCTTC.

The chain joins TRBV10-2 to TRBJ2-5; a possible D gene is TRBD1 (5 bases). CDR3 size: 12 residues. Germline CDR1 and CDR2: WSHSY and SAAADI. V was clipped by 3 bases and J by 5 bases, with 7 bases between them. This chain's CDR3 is CASSERQETQYF. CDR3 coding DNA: TGCGCCAGCAGTGAACGACAGGAGACCCAGTACTTC.

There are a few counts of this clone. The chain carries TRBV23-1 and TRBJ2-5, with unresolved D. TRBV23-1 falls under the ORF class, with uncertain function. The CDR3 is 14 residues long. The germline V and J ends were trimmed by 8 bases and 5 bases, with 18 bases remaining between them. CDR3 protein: CASPPRVGCETQYF. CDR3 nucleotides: TGCGCCAGCCCTCCCAGAGTGGGTTGCGAGACCCAGTACTTC.

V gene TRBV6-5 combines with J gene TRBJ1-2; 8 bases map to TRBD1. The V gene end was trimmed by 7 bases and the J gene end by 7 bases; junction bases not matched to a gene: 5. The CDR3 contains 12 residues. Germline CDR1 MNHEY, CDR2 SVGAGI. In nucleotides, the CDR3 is TGTGCCAGCACCACGGACAGGGCTGGCTACACCTTC. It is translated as CASTTDRAGYTF.

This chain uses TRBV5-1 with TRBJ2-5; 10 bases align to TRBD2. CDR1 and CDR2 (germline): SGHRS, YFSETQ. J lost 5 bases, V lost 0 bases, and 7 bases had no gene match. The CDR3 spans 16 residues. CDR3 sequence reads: CASSLEGTSAVETQYF. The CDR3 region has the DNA TGCGCCAGCAGCTTGGAGGGGACTAGCGCTGTTGAGACCCAGTACTTC.

The CDR3 sequence: CASSPSLNYGYTF. The DNA for the CDR3 is TGTGCCAGCAGTCCTTCCCTTAACTATGGCTACACCTTC. The V call is TRBV9, the J call TRBJ1-2; D is unresolved. The CDR3 is 13 residues long. CDR1 and CDR2 (germline): SGDLS, YYNGEE. Trimming pared 5 bases from V and 1 base from J, leaving 9 bases between.

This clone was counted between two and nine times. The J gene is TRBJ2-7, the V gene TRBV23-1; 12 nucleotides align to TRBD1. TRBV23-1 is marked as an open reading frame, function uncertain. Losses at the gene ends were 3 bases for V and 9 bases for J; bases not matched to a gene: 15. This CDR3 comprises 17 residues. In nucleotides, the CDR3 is TGCGCCAGCAGTCAGGCTTGCTGGGGACAGGGGGCCCCGGGGCAGTACTTC. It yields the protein CASSQACWGQGAPGQYF.

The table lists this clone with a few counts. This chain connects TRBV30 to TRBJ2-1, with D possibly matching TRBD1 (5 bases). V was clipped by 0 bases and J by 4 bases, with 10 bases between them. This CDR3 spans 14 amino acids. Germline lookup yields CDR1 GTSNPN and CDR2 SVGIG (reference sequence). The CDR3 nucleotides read TGTGCCTGGAGTGTACAGGTTGGGTACAATGAGCAGTTCTTC. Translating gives CAWSVQVGYNEQFF.

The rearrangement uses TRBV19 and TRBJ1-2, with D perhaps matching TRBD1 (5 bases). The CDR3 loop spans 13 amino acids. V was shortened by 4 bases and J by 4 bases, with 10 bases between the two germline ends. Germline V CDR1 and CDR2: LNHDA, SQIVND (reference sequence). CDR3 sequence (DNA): TGTGCCAGTAGTAAACCGGGGCCCTATGGCTACACCTTC. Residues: CASSKPGPYGYTF.

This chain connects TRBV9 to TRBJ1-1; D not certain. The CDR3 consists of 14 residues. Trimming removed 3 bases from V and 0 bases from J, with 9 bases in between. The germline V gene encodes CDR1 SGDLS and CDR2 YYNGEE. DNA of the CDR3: TGTGCCAGCAGCGCAACGACGGTGAACACTGAAGCTTTCTTT. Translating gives CASSATTVNTEAFF.

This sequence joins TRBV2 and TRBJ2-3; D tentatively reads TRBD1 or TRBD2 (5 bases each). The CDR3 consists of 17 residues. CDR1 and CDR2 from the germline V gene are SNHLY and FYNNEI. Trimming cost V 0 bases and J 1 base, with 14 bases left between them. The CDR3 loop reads CASSEAYGAPGTDTQYF. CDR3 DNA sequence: TGTGCCAGCAGTGAAGCCTACGGGGCCCCGGGCACAGATACGCAGTATTTT.

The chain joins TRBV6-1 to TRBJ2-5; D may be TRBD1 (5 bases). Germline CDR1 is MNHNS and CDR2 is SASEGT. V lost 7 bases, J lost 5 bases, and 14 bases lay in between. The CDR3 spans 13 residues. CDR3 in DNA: TGTGCCAGCACTGGACATCTCCAGGAGACCCAGTACTTC. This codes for CASTGHLQETQYF.

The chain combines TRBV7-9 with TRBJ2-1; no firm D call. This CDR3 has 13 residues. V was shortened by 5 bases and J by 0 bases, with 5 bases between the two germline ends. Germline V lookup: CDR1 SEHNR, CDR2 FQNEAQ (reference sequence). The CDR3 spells CASSPASYNEQFF. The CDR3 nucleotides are TGTGCCAGCAGCCCCGCCTCCTACAATGAGCAGTTCTTC.

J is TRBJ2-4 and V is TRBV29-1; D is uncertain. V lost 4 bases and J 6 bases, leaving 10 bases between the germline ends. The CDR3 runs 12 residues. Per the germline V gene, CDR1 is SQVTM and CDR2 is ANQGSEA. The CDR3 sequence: CSVASDLNIQYF. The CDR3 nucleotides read TGCAGCGTTGCATCCGACCTAAACATTCAGTACTTC.

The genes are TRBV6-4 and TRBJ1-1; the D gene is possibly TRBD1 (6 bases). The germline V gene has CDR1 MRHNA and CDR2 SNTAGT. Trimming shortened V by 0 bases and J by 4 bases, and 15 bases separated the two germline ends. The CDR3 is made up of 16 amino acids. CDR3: CASSDSGQGSGTEAFF. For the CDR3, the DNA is TGTGCCAGCAGTGACTCGGGGCAGGGGAGCGGCACTGAAGCTTTCTTT.

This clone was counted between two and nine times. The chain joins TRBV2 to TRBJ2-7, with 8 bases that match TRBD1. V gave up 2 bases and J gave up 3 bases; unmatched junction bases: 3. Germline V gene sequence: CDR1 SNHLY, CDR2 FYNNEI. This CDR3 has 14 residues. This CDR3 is CASSEQGASYEQYF. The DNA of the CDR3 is TGTGCCAGCAGTGAACAGGGGGCGAGCTACGAGCAGTACTTC.

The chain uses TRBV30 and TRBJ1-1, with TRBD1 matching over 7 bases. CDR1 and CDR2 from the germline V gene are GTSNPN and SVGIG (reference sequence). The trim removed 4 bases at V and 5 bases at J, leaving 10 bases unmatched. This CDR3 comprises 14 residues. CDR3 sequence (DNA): TGTGCCTGGAACCTCAGACAGGGCCGGACTGAAGCTTTCTTT. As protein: CAWNLRQGRTEAFF. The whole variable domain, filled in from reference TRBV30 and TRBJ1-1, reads SQTIHQWPATLVQPVGSPLSLECTVEGTSNPNLYWYRQAAGRGLQLLFYSVGIGQISSEVPQNLSASRPQDRQFILSSKKLLLSDSGFYLCAWNLRQGRTEAFFGQGTRLTVV.

The CDR3 DNA reads TGTGCCAGCAGCGTACAGGGGTGGCAGGATGGCTACACCTTC. Protein: CASSVQGWQDGYTF. The V gene is TRBV9, the J gene TRBJ1-2, with D tentatively TRBD1 (6 bases). Germline assignment: CDR1 SGDLS and CDR2 YYNGEE. V lost 1 base and J 6 bases, leaving 13 bases between the germline ends. The CDR3 has 14 amino acids.

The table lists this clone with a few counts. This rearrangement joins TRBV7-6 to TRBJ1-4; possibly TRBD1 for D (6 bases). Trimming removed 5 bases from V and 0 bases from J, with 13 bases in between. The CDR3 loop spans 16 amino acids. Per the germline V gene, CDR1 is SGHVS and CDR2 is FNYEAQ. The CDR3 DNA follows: TGTGCCAGCAGCCGCCGGGACACCCCAACTAATGAAAAACTGTTTTTT. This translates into CASSRRDTPTNEKLFF.

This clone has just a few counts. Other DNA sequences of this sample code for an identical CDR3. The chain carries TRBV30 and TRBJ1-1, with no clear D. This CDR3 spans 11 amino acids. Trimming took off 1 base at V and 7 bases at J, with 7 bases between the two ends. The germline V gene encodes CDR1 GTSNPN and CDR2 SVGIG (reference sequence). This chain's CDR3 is CAWSGRGEAFF. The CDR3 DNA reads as TGTGCCTGGAGTGGGAGAGGTGAAGCTTTCTTT.

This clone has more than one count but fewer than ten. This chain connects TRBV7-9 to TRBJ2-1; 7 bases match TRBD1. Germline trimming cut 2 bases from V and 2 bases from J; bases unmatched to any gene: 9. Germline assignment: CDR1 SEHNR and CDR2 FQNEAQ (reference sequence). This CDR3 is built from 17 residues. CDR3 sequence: CASSLREGTATYNEQFF. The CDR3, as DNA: TGTGCCAGCAGCTTAAGAGAGGGGACAGCGACCTACAATGAGCAGTTCTTC.